One sample yielded the 29 T cell receptor beta chains listed below, sequenced in a study of T cells in Graves' hyperthyroidism and ophthalmopathy. RNA transcripts provided the source from which TCR beta CDR3 regions were amplified. With the HTBI primer set, the TCR CDR3 went through a first round of RT-PCR. TCRdb analysed the multiplex PCR reads with MiXCR anew, one entry per CDR3 protein. The sample has under 400,000 distinct CDR3 sequences; about 13% are singletons. The sequencing input was blood. These receptors were collected from a woman aged 18-29 years with Graves' hyperthyroidism.

This clonotype was detected many times. This sequence joins TRBV30 and TRBJ1-2; 8 bases match TRBD1. V shed 2 bases, J shed 8 bases, and the junction held 7 bases outside the gene matches. CDR3 length: 13 residues. Per the germline V gene, CDR1 is GTSNPN and CDR2 is SVGIG (reference sequence). The CDR3 protein is CAWSSTGAEGYTF. CDR3 nucleotides: TGTGCCTGGAGTTCGACAGGGGCGGAGGGCTACACCTTC.

A word on this clonotype: Germline and junction disagree at one end, which may indicate a read error. V is TRBV5-1 and J is TRBJ1-5, with a possible D match to TRBD1 (5 bases). CDR1 is SGHRS, CDR2 YFSETQ, per germline. The CDR3 spans 18 residues. The CDR3 DNA sequence: TGTGCCAGCAGCTTAAACCTAGAGAGGGGTTATAGCAATCAGCCCCAGCATTTT. Its translation is CASSLNLERGYSNQPQHF.

The chain is built from TRBV19 and TRBJ2-7; D tentatively reads TRBD1 or TRBD2 (5 bases each). The CDR3 is made up of 14 amino acids. CDR1 LNHDA and CDR2 SQIVND come from the germline V gene (reference sequence). Deletions cut 3 bases from V and 2 bases from J, with 11 bases between. The CDR3 region is CASSIPGTPYEQYF. DNA for the CDR3: TGTGCCAGTAGTATTCCAGGGACCCCCTACGAGCAGTACTTC.

This clonotype was seen more than once but under ten times. The rearrangement links TRBV19 to TRBJ1-2; maybe TRBD1 (6 bases). With 9 bases removed from V and 3 bases from J, the gap between germline ends came to 29 bases. The CDR3 extends over 18 amino acids. Germline-derived CDR1 and CDR2 are LNHDA and SQIVND (reference sequence). The CDR3 region has the DNA TGTGCCAGCCTTGCACGGGGGGGGGCACACCTCTACGACTATGGCTACACCTTC. Translating gives CASLARGGAHLYDYGYTF.

This clonotype has a handful of counts. J is TRBJ1-4 and V is TRBV12-3 or TRBV12-4; no definite D call. V was trimmed by 6 bases and J by 0 bases, leaving 5 bases between them. CDR3 length equals 13 residues. CDR3 amino acids: CASRLSTNEKLFF. CDR3 coding DNA: TGTGCCAGCAGGCTATCAACTAATGAAAAACTGTTTTTT.

A few counts support this clonotype. The DNA for the CDR3 is TGTGCCAGCAGTGCCCCAGGGGGAAACACTGAAGCTTTCTTT. Translated: CASSAPGGNTEAFF. This chain connects TRBV6-1 to TRBJ1-1; 7 positions match TRBD1. The CDR3 has 14 amino acids. V shed 4 bases, J shed 2 bases, and the junction held 4 bases outside the gene matches. Germline CDR1 and CDR2: MNHNS and SASEGT.

This clonotype has a count of ten or more. The chain uses TRBV20-1 and TRBJ2-1; 8 bases map to TRBD2. Germline lookup yields CDR1 DFQATT and CDR2 SNEGSKA (reference sequence). With 0 bases clipped from V and 9 bases from J, the junction kept 10 bases outside the gene matches. This CDR3 is 15 amino acids long. The CDR3 bases are TGCAGTGCTAGAGAACGAGCGGGAGAAGGGGGTGAGCAGTTCTTC. It encodes CSARERAGEGGEQFF.

This clonotype was seen ten or more times. The chain couples TRBV7-2 to TRBJ2-5; TRBD2 matches 11 bases. Germline V lookup: CDR1 SGHTA, CDR2 FQGNSA. V shed 4 bases and J 9 bases; nucleotides not matched to a gene: 19. The CDR3 is made up of 18 amino acids. CDR3 nucleotides: TGTGCCAGCAGCTCTCGACTAGCGGGAAGCTCTCGGGTCGGAGCCCAGTACTTC. It specifies CASSSRLAGSSRVGAQYF.

This clonotype has at least ten counts. The V gene is TRBV5-1, the J gene TRBJ1-3, with 7 nucleotides matching TRBD1. The germline V gene has CDR1 SGHRS and CDR2 YFSETQ. After removal of 3 bases from V and 0 bases from J, the junction contained 6 bases not matched to a gene. This CDR3 has 16 residues. The CDR3 DNA follows: TGCGCCAGCAGCTGGGGGACAGCCTTCTCTGGAAACACCATATATTTT. Protein: CASSWGTAFSGNTIYF.

This clonotype was recorded at least ten times. The V and J genes are TRBV20-1 and TRBJ2-7, with a possible D match to TRBD2 (5 bases). Trimming cost V 0 bases and J 5 bases, with 17 bases left between them. Per the germline V gene, CDR1 is DFQATT and CDR2 is SNEGSKA (reference sequence). This CDR3 is built from 15 residues. CDR3 DNA: TGCAGTGCTAGAGATGGAATGGGGAGTCTAAACGAGCAGTACTTC. This gives the protein CSARDGMGSLNEQYF.

This clonotype was found a few times. This chain joins TRBV5-5 and TRBJ1-2; 9 positions match TRBD1. V gave up 3 bases and J gave up 1 base; unmatched junction bases: 4. CDR3 length equals 15 residues. CDR1 and CDR2 (germline): SGHKS, YYEKEE (reference sequence). CDR3 region: CASSSTGGVNYGYTF. The DNA of the CDR3 is TGTGCCAGCAGCTCAACAGGGGGCGTTAACTATGGCTACACCTTC. The whole variable domain, remainder taken from reference TRBV5-5 and TRBJ1-2, is DAGVTQSPTHLIKTRGQQVTLRCSPISGHKSVSWYQQVLGQGPQFIFQYYEKEERGRGNFPDRFSARQFPNYSSELNVNALLLGDSALYLCASSSTGGVNYGYTFGSGTRLTVV.

This clonotype was recorded a few times. The V gene is TRBV6-1, the J gene TRBJ2-3; unclear D gene. There are 13 residues in the CDR3. Per germline, CDR1 MNHNS and CDR2 SASEGT. V was trimmed by 8 bases and J by 5 bases, leaving 14 bases between them. The CDR3 bases are TGTGCCAGCCGATCTCCCAAGGGAGATACGCAGTATTTT. The encoded protein is CASRSPKGDTQYF.

This clonotype came up a few times. The J gene is TRBJ2-1, the V gene TRBV11-2; tentatively, D is TRBD1 or TRBD2 (5 bases each). This CDR3 is built from 13 residues. Germline-derived CDR1 and CDR2 are SGHAT and FQNNGV. Trimming pared 3 bases from V and 8 bases from J, leaving 11 bases between. The CDR3 bases are TGTGCCAGCAGCTTGGCTTTGGGGGATGAGCAGTTCTTC. Residues: CASSLALGDEQFF.

Ten or more counts support this clonotype. The chain employs TRBV6-2 or TRBV6-3 and TRBJ1-1, with a tentative D call TRBD1 (5 bases). The CDR3 consists of 15 residues. CDR1 and CDR2 (germline): MNHEY, SVGEGT. Trimming removed 6 bases from V and 1 base from J, with 15 bases in between. DNA of the CDR3: TGTGCCAGCAGGGGAAAGAGGACACAGAACACTGAAGCTTTCTTT. Translated, it gives CASRGKRTQNTEAFF.

This clonotype has ten or more counts. The V gene is TRBV5-4, the J gene TRBJ2-3; D is ambiguous. The CDR3 is 13 residues long. Germline CDR1 is SGHNT and CDR2 is YYREEE (reference sequence). V lost 5 bases, J lost 2 bases, and 9 bases lay in between. The CDR3 sequence: CASRWRHTDTQYF. The CDR3 DNA is TGTGCCAGCAGGTGGCGGCACACAGATACGCAGTATTTT. Based on the CDR3 plus reference TRBV5-4 and TRBJ2-3, the full variable domain is ETGVTQSPTHLIKTRGQQVTLRCSSQSGHNTVSWYQQALGQGPQFIFQYYREEENGRGNFPPRFSGLQFPNYSSELNVNALELDDSALYLCASRWRHTDTQYFGPGTRLTVL.

This clonotype was detected once. The chain couples TRBV28 to TRBJ2-5; 9 nucleotides align to TRBD1. J lost 5 bases, V lost 7 bases, and 5 bases had no gene match. Germline V gene sequence: CDR1 MDHEN, CDR2 SYDVKM. The CDR3 is made up of 13 amino acids. CDR3 sequence: CASIPGQGETQYF. Here the CDR3 DNA reads TGTGCCAGCATCCCGGGACAGGGCGAGACCCAGTACTTC.

This clonotype was counted between two and nine times. The chain employs TRBV9 and TRBJ2-1, with a tentative D call TRBD2 (5 bases). Trimming cost V 3 bases and J 4 bases, with 17 bases left between them. Germline-derived CDR1 and CDR2 are SGDLS and YYNGEE. The CDR3 sequence is 16 residues long. CDR3 region: CASSAPTGSGYNEQFF. CDR3 nucleotides: TGTGCCAGCAGCGCACCCACGGGAAGCGGATACAATGAGCAGTTCTTC.

This clonotype was recorded a few times. CDR3 sequence: CASSQAERADYGYTF. The DNA for the CDR3 is TGCGCCAGCAGCCAGGCGGAGCGGGCGGATTATGGCTACACCTTC. This chain links TRBV4-1 with TRBJ1-2; D is unclear. CDR1 is MGHRA and CDR2 is YSYEKL in the germline V gene. The CDR3 covers 15 residues. Trimming stripped 3 bases from V and 5 bases from J, with 16 bases between.

The sample holds many counts of this clonotype. The chain joins TRBV28 to TRBJ2-4; D is perhaps TRBD1 or TRBD2 (5 bases each). CDR3 size: 15 residues. The germline V and J ends were trimmed by 3 bases and 3 bases, with 12 bases remaining between them. The germline V gene encodes CDR1 MDHEN and CDR2 SYDVKM. The CDR3 DNA follows: TGTGCCAGCAGTTTCCAGGGAGCTGGCAAAAACATTCAGTACTTC. Translating it yields CASSFQGAGKNIQYF. The whole variable domain, remainder taken from reference TRBV28 and TRBJ2-4, is DVKVTQSSRYLVKRTGEKVFLECVQDMDHENMFWYRQDPGLGLRLIYFSYDVKMKEKGDIPEGYSVSREKKERFSLILESASTNQTSMYLCASSFQGAGKNIQYFGAGTRLSVL.

This clonotype was found many times. The V and J genes are TRBV27 and TRBJ2-7; tentatively, D is TRBD1 (6 bases). The ends were cut back, 5 bases at V and 2 bases at J, with 19 bases in the middle. Germline lookup yields CDR1 MNHEY and CDR2 SMNVEV (reference sequence). CDR3 length equals 16 residues. The CDR3 nucleotides are TGTGCCAGCAGTCGATACCAGGGGCCGCCTCCCTACGAGCAGTACTTC. This codes for CASSRYQGPPPYEQYF.

There are a few counts of this clonotype. V is TRBV18 and J is TRBJ1-3; D unresolved. V lost 3 bases to trimming and J lost 0 bases, with 15 bases between them. CDR1 is KGHSH, CDR2 LQKENI, per germline. The CDR3 is made up of 17 amino acids. In DNA, the CDR3 is TGTGCCAGCTCACCGGCCGGCGGGCGACACTCTGGAAACACCATATATTTT. As protein: CASSPAGGRHSGNTIYF.

This clonotype was picked up many times. The J gene is TRBJ2-7, the V gene TRBV2; D unresolved. CDR3 size: 13 residues. Germline CDR1 reads SNHLY; CDR2 reads FYNNEI. Trimming left V 6 bases short and J 7 bases short, with 16 bases between. CDR3 DNA: TGTGCCAGCAGACCTACTGCTGGTCAAGAGCAGTACTTC. This sequence encodes CASRPTAGQEQYF.

This clonotype was counted many times. The V and J genes are TRBV4-2 and TRBJ1-2, with a weak D call TRBD1 (5 bases). Between the trimmed V and J ends, which lost 0 bases and 7 bases, there was a span of 12 bases. The CDR3 runs to 14 residues. In germline, CDR1 is LGHNA, CDR2 YNFKEQ. The CDR3 region is CASSQDQGSGGYTF. The CDR3 coding sequence is TGTGCCAGCAGCCAAGACCAGGGCTCAGGTGGCTACACCTTC.

This clonotype has more than one count but fewer than ten. The chain joins TRBV29-1 to TRBJ2-5; possibly TRBD1 or TRBD2 for D (5 bases each). The CDR3 has 15 amino acids. Germline V CDR1 and CDR2: SQVTM, ANQGSEA. Trimming removed 1 base at V and 1 base at J, with 13 bases between. The CDR3 DNA follows: TGCAGCGTTGAAGCGGGACCGTGGACCCAAGAGACCCAGTACTTC. This translates into CSVEAGPWTQETQYF.

A few counts support this clonotype. The gene calls are TRBV5-1 and TRBJ1-5; 9 nucleotides line up with TRBD1. The CDR3 sequence is 16 residues long. The germline CDR1 and CDR2 sequences are SGHRS and YFSETQ. V shed 4 bases and J 3 bases; nucleotides not matched to a gene: 8. The CDR3 region has the DNA TGCGCCAGCAGCCCCGGGACAGGGAGCCTCAATCAGCCCCAGCATTTT. Its protein product is CASSPGTGSLNQPQHF.

This clonotype was observed a handful of times. Being one base from a much bigger clone, this may be a read error. The CDR3 sequence: CSAWRELVSQEQFF. The CDR3, as DNA: TGCAGTGCTTGGAGAGAACTAGTTTCCCAGGAGCAGTTCTTC. The chain carries TRBV20-1 and TRBJ2-1, with a weak D call TRBD2 (5 bases). The V and J ends lost 5 bases and 10 bases respectively, with 21 bases between them. Looked up from germline, CDR1 is DFQATT and CDR2 is SNEGSKA (reference sequence). The CDR3 is 14 amino acids.

This clonotype was recorded many times. V gene TRBV7-9 combines with J gene TRBJ2-1, with D perhaps being TRBD1 or TRBD2 (5 bases each). CDR1 is SEHNR, CDR2 FQNEAQ, per germline (reference sequence). V was pared by 4 bases and J by 0 bases, with 13 bases between. The CDR3 runs 16 residues. CDR3 in DNA: TGTGCCAGCAGCTCCCGGGACGGGCACTCCTACAATGAGCAGTTCTTC. It specifies CASSSRDGHSYNEQFF.

The sample holds a few counts of this clonotype. V gene TRBV28 combines with J gene TRBJ1-2; D unresolved. This CDR3 spans 16 amino acids. Trimming pared 4 bases from V and 0 bases from J, leaving 15 bases between. Germline V gene sequence: CDR1 MDHEN, CDR2 SYDVKM. CDR3 protein: CASSYPPGGANYGYTF. For the CDR3, the DNA is TGTGCCAGCAGTTATCCCCCGGGAGGAGCTAACTATGGCTACACCTTC.

CDR3 protein: CASTAALAGRVFGDEQFF. CDR3 in DNA: TGTGCCAGCACCGCTGCCCTCGCGGGCAGAGTATTCGGCGATGAGCAGTTCTTC. This chain links TRBV6-1 with TRBJ2-1, with a tentative D call TRBD2 (5 bases). The germline gives CDR1 MNHNS, CDR2 SASEGT. V was shortened by 7 bases and J by 8 bases, with 30 bases between the two germline ends. The CDR3 is 18 residues long.